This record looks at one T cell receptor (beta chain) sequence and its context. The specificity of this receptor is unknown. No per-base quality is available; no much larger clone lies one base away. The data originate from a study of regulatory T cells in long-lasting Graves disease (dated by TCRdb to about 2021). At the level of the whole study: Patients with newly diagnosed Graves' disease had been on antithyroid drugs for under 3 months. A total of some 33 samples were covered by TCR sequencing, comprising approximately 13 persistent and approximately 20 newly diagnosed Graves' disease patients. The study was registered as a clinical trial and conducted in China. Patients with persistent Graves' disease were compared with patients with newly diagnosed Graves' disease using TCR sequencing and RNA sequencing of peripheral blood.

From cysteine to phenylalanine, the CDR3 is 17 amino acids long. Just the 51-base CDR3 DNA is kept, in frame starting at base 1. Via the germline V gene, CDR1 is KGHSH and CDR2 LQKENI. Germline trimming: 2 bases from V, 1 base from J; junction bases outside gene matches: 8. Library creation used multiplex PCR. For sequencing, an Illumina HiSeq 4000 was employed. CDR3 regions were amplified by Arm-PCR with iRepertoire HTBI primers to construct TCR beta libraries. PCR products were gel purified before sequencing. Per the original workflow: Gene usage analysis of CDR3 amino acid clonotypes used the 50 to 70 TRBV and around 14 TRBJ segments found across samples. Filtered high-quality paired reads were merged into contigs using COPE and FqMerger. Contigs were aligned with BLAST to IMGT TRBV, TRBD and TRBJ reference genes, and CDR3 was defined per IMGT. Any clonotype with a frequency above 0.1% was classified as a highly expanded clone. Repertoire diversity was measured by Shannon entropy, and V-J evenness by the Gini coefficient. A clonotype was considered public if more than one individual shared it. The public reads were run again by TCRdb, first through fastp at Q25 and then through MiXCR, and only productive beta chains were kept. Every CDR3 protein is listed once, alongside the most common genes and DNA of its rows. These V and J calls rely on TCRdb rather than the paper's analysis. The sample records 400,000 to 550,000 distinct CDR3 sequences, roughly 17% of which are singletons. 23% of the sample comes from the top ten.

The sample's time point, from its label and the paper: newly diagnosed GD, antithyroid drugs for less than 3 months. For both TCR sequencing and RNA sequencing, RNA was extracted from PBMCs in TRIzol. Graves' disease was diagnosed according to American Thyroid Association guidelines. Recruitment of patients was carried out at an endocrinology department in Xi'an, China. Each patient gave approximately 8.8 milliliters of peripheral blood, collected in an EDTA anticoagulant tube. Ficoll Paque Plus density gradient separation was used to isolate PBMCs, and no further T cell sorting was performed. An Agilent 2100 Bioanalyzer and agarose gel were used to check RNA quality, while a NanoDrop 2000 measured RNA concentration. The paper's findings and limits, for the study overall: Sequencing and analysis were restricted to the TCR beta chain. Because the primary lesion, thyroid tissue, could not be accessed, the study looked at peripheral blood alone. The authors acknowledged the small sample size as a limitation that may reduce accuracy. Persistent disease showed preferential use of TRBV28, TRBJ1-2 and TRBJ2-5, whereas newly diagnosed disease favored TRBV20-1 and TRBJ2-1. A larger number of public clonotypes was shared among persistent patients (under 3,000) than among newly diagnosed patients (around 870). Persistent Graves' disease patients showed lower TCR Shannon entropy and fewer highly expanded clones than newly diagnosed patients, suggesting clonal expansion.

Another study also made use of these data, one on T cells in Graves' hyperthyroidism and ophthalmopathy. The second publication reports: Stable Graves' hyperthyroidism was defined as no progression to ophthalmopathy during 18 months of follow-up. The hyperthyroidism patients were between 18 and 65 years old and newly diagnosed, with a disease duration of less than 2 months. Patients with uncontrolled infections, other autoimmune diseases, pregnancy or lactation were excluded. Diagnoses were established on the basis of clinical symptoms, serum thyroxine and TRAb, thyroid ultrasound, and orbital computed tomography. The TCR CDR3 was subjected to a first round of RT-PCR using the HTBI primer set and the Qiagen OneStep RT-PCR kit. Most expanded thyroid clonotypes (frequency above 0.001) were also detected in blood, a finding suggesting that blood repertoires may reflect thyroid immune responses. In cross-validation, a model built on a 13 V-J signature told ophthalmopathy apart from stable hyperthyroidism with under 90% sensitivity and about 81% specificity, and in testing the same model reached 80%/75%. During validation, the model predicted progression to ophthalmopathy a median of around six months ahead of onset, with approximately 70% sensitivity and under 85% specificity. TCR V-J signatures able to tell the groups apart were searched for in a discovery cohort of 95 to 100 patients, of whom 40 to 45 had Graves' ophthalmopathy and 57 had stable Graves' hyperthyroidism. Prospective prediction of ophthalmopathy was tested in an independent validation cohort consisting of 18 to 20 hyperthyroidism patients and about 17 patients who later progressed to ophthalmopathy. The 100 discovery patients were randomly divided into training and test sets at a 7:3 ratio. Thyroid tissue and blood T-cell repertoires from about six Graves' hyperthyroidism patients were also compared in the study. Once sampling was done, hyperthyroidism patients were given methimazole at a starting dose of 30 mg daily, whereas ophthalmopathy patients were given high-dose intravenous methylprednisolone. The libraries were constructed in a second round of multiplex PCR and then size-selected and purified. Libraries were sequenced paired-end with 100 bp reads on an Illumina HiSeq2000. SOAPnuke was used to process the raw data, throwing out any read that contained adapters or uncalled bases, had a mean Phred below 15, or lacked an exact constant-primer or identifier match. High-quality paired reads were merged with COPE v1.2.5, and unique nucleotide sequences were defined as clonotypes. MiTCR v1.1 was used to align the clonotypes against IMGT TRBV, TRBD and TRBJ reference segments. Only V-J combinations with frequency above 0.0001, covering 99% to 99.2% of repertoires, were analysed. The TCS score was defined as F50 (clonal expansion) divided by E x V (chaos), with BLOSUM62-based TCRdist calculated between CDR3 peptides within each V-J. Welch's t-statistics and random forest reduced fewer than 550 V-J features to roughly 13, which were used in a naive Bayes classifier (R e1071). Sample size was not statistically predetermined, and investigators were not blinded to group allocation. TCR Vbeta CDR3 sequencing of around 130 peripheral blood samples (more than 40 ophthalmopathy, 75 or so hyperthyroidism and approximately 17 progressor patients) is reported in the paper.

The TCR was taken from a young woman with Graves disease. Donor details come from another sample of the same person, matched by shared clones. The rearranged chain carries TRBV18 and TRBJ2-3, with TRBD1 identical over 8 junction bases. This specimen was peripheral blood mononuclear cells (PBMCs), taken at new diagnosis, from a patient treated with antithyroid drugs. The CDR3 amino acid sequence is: CASSPGQGQLGTDTQYF. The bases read TGTGCCAGCTCACCAGGACAGGGTCAACTCGGCACAGATACGCAGTATTTT.